Sequencing of this T cell receptor (beta chain) was carried out in a study of T cell clusters in autoimmune cytopenias. Regarding this clonotype: Antigen: not known.

Germline values: CDR1 GTSNPN, CDR2 SVGIG (reference sequence). The CDR3 totals 18 residues. Study conclusions and caveats: Primary autoimmune cytopenia patients appeared to lack physiological T cell clusters present in healthy donors.

TRB rearrangements were amplified by touch-down multiplex PCR with mixed TRB-A/B primers. TCRdb reprocessed the multiplex PCR reads and keeps a single row for each CDR3 protein, giving no DNA. The sample has over 3,500 distinct CDR3 sequences. TRB amplification used around 260 ng of peripheral blood genomic DNA. These data are also associated with another study on T cell repertoires in aging, cancer and after chemotherapy. That work contributes: These repertoire data do not allow conclusions about immunological memory after chemotherapy.

Sequencing was done on a sample of peripheral blood. This receptor was identified in a human donor in good health. The chain couples TRBV30 to TRBJ1-6. CDR3 region: CAWSVPFYQQRLGEALHF.